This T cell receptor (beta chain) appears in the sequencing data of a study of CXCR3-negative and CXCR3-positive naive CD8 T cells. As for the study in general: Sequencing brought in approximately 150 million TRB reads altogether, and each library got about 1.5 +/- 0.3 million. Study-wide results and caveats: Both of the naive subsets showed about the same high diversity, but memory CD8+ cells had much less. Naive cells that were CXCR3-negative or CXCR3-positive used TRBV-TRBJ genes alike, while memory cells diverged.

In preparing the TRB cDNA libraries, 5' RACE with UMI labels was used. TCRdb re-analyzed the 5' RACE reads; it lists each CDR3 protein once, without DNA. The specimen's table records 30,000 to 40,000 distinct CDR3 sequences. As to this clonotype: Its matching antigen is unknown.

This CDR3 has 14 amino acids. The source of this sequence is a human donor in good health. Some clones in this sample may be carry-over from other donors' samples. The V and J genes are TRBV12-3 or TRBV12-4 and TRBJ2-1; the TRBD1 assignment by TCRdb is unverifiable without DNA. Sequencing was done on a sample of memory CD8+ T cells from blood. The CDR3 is CASSLTGRYNEQFF.